The T cell receptor beta chain under discussion was sequenced for a study of blood T cell repertoires in COVID-19. In the study overall: COVID-19 samples from acute and convalescent phases originated in the United States, Italy and Spain.

The Seattle patients joined while their infection was active and were tracked longitudinally afterward. Libraries were prepared by immunoSEQ multiplex PCR; TCRdb keeps only in-frame clonotypes and omits some of them. The sample holds 540,000 or so clones, roughly 89% seen once. Germline V gene sequence: CDR1 MDHEN, CDR2 SYDVKM. J lost 5 bases, V lost 6 bases, and 8 bases had no gene match. The CDR3 spans 15 residues. Sequencing input: peripheral blood. This chain joins TRBV28 and TRBJ1-4; the match to TRBD1 covers 8 bases. This TCR derives from a woman between 45 and 65 years old with COVID-19, enrolled during active disease. Written as DNA, the CDR3 is TGTGCCAGCAGCCCCCTGGACAGGGCGAATGAAAAACTGTTTTTT. Protein: CASSPLDRANEKLFF. Full variable domain (remainder filled in from reference TRBV28 and TRBJ1-4): DVKVTQSSRYLVKRTGEKVFLECVQDMDHENMFWYRQDPGLGLRLIYFSYDVKMKEKGDIPEGYSVSREKKERFSLILESASTNQTSMYLCASSPLDRANEKLFFGSGTQLSVL.